This TCR beta chain was identified in a study of blood T cell repertoires in COVID-19. Study-level information: Recovered status applied to Cohort 3 donors who had two consecutive negative PCRs. It also applied to those with clearance or with symptom resolution. COVID-19 samples from acute and convalescent phases originated in the United States, Italy and Spain.

Source study methods: Estimation of nucleated cell counts relied on the amplification of reference gene primers. Here immunoSEQ multiplex PCR was the method, and the copy in TCRdb shows in-frame clones only, minus some. From that table come the V and J calls and clone size; the DNA was used to work out D and trimming. The data show 250,000 to 350,000 clones, approximately 90% seen once. This study enrolled people aged about 18 to 90 from approximately 24 US geographic areas. This CDR3 is built from 13 residues. Germline CDR1 reads SGHDN; CDR2 reads FVKESK. V lost 5 bases and J lost 3, with 8 bases in between.

This receptor was taken from a woman aged 60-75 years in a cohort exposed to, infected with or recovered from COVID-19 (not recorded which). The sample taken for sequencing was PBMCs or T cells enriched from blood (not recorded which). The chain combines TRBV14 with TRBJ2-1; no firm D call. The CDR3 spells CASSLASYNEQFF. In nucleotides, the CDR3 is TGTGCCAGCAGCTTGGCTAGCTACAATGAGCAGTTCTTC.